The clone carrying this T cell receptor (beta chain) appeared many times. Its antigen is as yet unknown. The read stops 3 residues short of the end of the CDR3; the missing end is completed from the germline J gene. CDR3 length: 15 amino acids. In germline, CDR1 is SGHNT, CDR2 YYREEE (reference sequence). The germline V and J ends were trimmed by 0 bases and 1 base, with 9 bases remaining between them. The data stem from a study of T cell clonality in common variable immunodeficiency. Sequencing input was equivalent genomic DNA from CVID and controls. Sequencing was performed with immunoSEQ multiplex PCR; in TCRdb, only in-frame clones are kept and a portion is missing. The sample includes about 52,000 clones, none of them occurring once. Study results and caveats: Links between repertoire features and CVID complications were heterogeneity-limited. Compared with controls, CVID subjects had fewer shared TCRbeta clones. In common variable immunodeficiency, TCR beta chains reportedly carried fewer deletions and N-nucleotide insertions.

The sequence came from a person aged 18-69 years in good health. The gene calls are TRBV5-4 and TRBJ2-3, with D perhaps assigned TRBD1 or TRBD2 (6 bases each). Source material: peripheral blood mononuclear cells. The CDR3 DNA, read in part, is TGTGCCAGCAGCTTGGACAGGGAGGGCACAGATACG. This codes for CASSLDREGTDT. The CDR3, in full, reads CASSLDREGTDTQYF.